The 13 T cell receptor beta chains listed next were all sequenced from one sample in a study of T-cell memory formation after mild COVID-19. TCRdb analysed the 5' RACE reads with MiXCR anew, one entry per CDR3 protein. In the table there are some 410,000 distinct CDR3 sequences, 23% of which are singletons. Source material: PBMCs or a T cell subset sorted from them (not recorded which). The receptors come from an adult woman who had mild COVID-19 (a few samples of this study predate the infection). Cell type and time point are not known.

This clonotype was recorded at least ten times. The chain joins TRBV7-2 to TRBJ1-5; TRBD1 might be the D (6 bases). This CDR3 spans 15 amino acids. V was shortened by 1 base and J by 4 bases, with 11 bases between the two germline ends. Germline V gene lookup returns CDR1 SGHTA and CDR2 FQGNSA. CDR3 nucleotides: TGTGCCAGCAGCTTAGGAGACAGGCGTAATCAGCCCCAGCATTTT. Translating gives CASSLGDRRNQPQHF.

The CDR3 region is CASSPFGGVGELFF. As DNA, the CDR3 is TGTGCCAGCAGCCCCTTCGGCGGAGTCGGGGAGCTGTTTTTT. The V and J genes are TRBV4-2 and TRBJ2-2; D unclear. The length of the CDR3 is 14 residues. CDR1 LGHNA and CDR2 YNFKEQ come from the germline V gene. The V and J ends lost 4 bases and 7 bases respectively, with 13 bases between them.

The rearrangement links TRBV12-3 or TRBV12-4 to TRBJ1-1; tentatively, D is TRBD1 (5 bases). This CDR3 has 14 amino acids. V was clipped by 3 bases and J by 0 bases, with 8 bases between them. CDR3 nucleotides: TGTGCCAGCAGTTTCCCAGGGCTGAACACTGAAGCTTTCTTT. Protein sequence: CASSFPGLNTEAFF.

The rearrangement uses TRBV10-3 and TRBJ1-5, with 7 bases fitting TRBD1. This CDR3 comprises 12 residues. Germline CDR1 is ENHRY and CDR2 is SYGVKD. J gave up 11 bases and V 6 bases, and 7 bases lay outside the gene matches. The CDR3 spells CAISLTGSAQHF. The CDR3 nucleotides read TGTGCCATCAGCCTGACAGGGTCTGCCCAGCATTTT.

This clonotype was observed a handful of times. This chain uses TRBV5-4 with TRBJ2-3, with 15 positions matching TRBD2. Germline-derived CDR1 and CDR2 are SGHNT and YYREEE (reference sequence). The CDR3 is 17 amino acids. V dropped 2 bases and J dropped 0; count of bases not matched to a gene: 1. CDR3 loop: CASSFGTSGGSTDTQYF. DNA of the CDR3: TGTGCCAGCAGCTTCGGGACTAGCGGGGGGAGCACAGATACGCAGTATTTT.

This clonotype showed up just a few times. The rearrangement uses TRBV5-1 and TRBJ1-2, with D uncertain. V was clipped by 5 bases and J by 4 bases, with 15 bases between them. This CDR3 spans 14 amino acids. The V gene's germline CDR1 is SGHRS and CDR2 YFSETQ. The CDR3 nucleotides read TGCGCCAGCAGTATGAGTGGCCCGAGCTATGGCTACACCTTC. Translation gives CASSMSGPSYGYTF.

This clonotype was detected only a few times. CDR3 in amino acids: CASTSGAGAYNEQFF. In DNA form, the CDR3 reads TGCGCCAGCACCTCGGGGGCGGGGGCATACAATGAGCAGTTCTTC. The chain recombines TRBV5-1 with TRBJ2-1, with TRBD2 as a possible D gene (7 bases). Germline V gene lookup returns CDR1 SGHRS and CDR2 YFSETQ. The CDR3 has 15 amino acids. Trimming removed 6 bases from V and 4 bases from J, with 17 bases in between.

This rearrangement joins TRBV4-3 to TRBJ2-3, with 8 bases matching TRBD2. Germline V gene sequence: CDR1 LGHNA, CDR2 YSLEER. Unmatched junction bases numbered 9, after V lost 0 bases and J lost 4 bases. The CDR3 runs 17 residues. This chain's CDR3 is CASSQDGAGGAPDTQYF. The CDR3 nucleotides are TGCGCCAGCAGCCAAGATGGGGCGGGAGGAGCACCAGATACGCAGTATTTT.

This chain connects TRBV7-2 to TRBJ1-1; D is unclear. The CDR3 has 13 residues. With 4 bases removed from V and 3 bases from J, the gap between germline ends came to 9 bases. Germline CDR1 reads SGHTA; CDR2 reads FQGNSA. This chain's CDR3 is CASSSELHTEAFF. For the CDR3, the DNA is TGTGCCAGCAGCTCTGAACTGCACACTGAAGCTTTCTTT.

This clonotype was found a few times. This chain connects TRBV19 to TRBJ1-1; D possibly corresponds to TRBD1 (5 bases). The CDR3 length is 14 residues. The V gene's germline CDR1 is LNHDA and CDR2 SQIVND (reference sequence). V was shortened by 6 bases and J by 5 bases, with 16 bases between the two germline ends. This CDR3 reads CASRTQTPGTEAFF. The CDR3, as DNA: TGTGCCAGTAGAACCCAGACCCCAGGGACTGAAGCTTTCTTT.

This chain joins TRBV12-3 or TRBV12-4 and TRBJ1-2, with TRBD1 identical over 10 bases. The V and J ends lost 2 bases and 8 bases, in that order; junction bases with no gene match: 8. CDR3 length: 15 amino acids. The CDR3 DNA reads TGTGCCAGCAGTTTACAAGGCGGGACAGGGGAAGGCTACACCTTC. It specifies CASSLQGGTGEGYTF.

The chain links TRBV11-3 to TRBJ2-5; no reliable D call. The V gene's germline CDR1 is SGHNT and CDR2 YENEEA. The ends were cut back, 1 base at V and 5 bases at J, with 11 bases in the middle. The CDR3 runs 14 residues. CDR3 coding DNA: TGTGCCAGCAGCTTAGTGTATGACCGGGAGACCCAGTACTTC. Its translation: CASSLVYDRETQYF.

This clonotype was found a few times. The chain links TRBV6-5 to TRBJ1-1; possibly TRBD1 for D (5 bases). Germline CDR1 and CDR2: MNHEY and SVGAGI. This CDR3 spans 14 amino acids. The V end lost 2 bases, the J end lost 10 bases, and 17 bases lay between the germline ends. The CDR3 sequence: CASSYGTGNSGAFF. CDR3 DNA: TGTGCCAGCAGTTACGGGACGGGGAACTCAGGAGCTTTCTTT.